A single sample gave rise to the 23 T cell receptor beta chains below, sequenced in a study of identifying expanded T cells in peripheral blood. Produced via immunoSEQ multiplex PCR; TCRdb's table is partial and in-frame only. The table has around 75,000 clones, around 90% seen once. Material: blood. All receptors come from a person between 18 and 75 years old in good health.

The chain uses TRBV4-1 and TRBJ1-1, with a tentative D call TRBD1 (5 bases). This CDR3 has 14 amino acids. Germline loops: CDR1 MGHRA, CDR2 YSYEKL. V was cut by 3 bases and J by 5 bases, with 13 bases left in between. The DNA for the CDR3 is TGCGCCAGCAGCCACCAGGGCGGGGAAACTGAAGCTTTCTTT. Its translation: CASSHQGGETEAFF.

The V gene is TRBV27, the J gene TRBJ1-2; 8 nucleotides match TRBD1. Germline values: CDR1 MNHEY, CDR2 SMNVEV (reference sequence). The CDR3 contains 13 residues. J gave up 7 bases and V 2 bases, and 3 bases lay outside the gene matches. The CDR3 bases are TGTGCCAGCAGTTTACAGGGGGCGGGTGGCTACACCTTC. The encoded protein is CASSLQGAGGYTF.

This chain links TRBV7-3 with TRBJ2-1; D is unclear. This CDR3 comprises 15 residues. Trimming left V 2 bases short and J 3 bases short, with 11 bases between. Looked up from germline, CDR1 is SGHTA and CDR2 is FQGTGA. Written as DNA, the CDR3 is TGTGCCAGCAGCTTATTCGGCGGATACTACAATGAGCAGTTCTTC. Amino acids: CASSLFGGYYNEQFF.

The V call is TRBV25-1, the J call TRBJ1-1; D remains unclear. CDR3 length: 14 amino acids. Germline loops: CDR1 MGHDK, CDR2 SYGVNS. V lost 4 bases and J lost 4, with 13 bases in between. CDR3 nucleotides: TGTGCCAGCAGTGCGGAGGTGAGGTCCACTGAAGCTTTCTTT. Translated, it gives CASSAEVRSTEAFF.

This chain connects TRBV6-4 to TRBJ2-1; 7 nucleotides agree with TRBD2. The CDR3 has 16 residues. V gave up 2 bases and J gave up 12 bases; unmatched junction bases: 16. Germline CDR1 and CDR2: MRHNA and SNTAGT. In DNA form, the CDR3 reads TGTGCCAGCAGTGACATCCCGGCAGGGCCAGGACTAGGGCAGTTCTTC. Encoded protein: CASSDIPAGPGLGQFF.

The V and J genes are TRBV10-2 and TRBJ2-7, with 7 bases identical to TRBD2. This CDR3 contains 15 residues. The ends lost 5 bases at V and 1 base at J; junction bases unmatched: 8. Per the germline V gene, CDR1 is WSHSY and CDR2 is SAAADI. The CDR3 coding sequence is TGCGCCAGCAGTTCCGGCGGGGGTGATTCCTACGAGCAGTACTTC. Translated: CASSSGGGDSYEQYF.

The chain recombines TRBV6-5 with TRBJ1-5; D not resolved. Looked up from germline, CDR1 is MNHEY and CDR2 is SVGAGI. The CDR3 is 15 residues long. Trimming shortened V by 6 bases and J by 4 bases, and 16 bases separated the two germline ends. CDR3 coding DNA: TGTGCCAGCAGCCTTTCATGGTCCGCAAATCAGCCCCAGCATTTT. Translated: CASSLSWSANQPQHF.

V and J are TRBV30 and TRBJ2-7; TRBD1 matches at 9 bases. Germline CDR1 reads GTSNPN; CDR2 reads SVGIG (reference sequence). With V trimmed by 3 bases and J by 3 bases, 3 bases remained unmatched. This CDR3 has 13 residues. CDR3 region: CAWRDRGYYEQYF. The CDR3 DNA reads TGTGCCTGGAGGGACAGGGGCTACTACGAGCAGTACTTC. The whole variable domain, filled in from reference TRBV30 and TRBJ2-7, reads SQTIHQWPATLVQPVGSPLSLECTVEGTSNPNLYWYRQAAGRGLQLLFYSVGIGQISSEVPQNLSASRPQDRQFILSSKKLLLSDSGFYLCAWRDRGYYEQYFGPGTRLTVT.

This chain joins TRBV7-3 and TRBJ2-3; maybe TRBD1 (5 bases). CDR1 is SGHTA and CDR2 is FQGTGA in the germline V gene. This CDR3 comprises 14 residues. Trimming removed 5 bases from V and 4 bases from J, with 13 bases in between. The CDR3 loop reads CASSPSGNADTQYF. In DNA form, the CDR3 reads TGTGCCAGCAGCCCCTCAGGGAACGCAGATACGCAGTATTTT.

The V gene is TRBV4-3, the J gene TRBJ2-1, with 9 bases matching TRBD2. The CDR3 covers 16 residues. V shed 0 bases, J shed 13 bases, and the junction held 13 bases outside the gene matches. Germline CDR1 LGHNA, CDR2 YSLEER. This chain's CDR3 is CASSQERGASSGTQFF. The CDR3 DNA reads TGCGCCAGCAGCCAAGAACGCGGGGCCTCTAGCGGGACTCAGTTCTTC.

This rearrangement joins TRBV13 to TRBJ1-1; TRBD1 aligns across 9 bases. The CDR3 is 12 residues long. Germline loops: CDR1 PRHDT, CDR2 FYEKMQ (reference sequence). Trimming at V came to 5 bases and at J to 11 bases, leaving 6 bases not matched to a gene. In nucleotides, the CDR3 is TGTGCCAGCAGCCAACAGGGGGCGCGTGCTTTCTTT. Translating it yields CASSQQGARAFF.

The gene calls are TRBV28 and TRBJ2-1, with D perhaps TRBD1 (6 bases). This CDR3 contains 13 residues. The germline V and J ends were trimmed by 5 bases and 14 bases, with 19 bases remaining between them. In germline, CDR1 is MDHEN, CDR2 SYDVKM. CDR3 DNA sequence: TGTGCCAGCAGTATACAGGTCAGGGGTTTGGAGTTCTTC. Translation: CASSIQVRGLEFF.

The rearrangement joins TRBV9 to TRBJ2-3, with 7 bases identical to TRBD2. CDR1 SGDLS and CDR2 YYNGEE come from the germline V gene. The CDR3 spans 17 residues. The ends lost 0 bases at V and 0 bases at J; junction bases unmatched: 7. The CDR3 region is CASSVDPAGLSTDTQYF. CDR3 sequence (DNA): TGTGCCAGCAGCGTAGACCCAGCGGGACTTAGCACAGATACGCAGTATTTT.

The V call is TRBV4-3, the J call TRBJ2-3; 8 bases agree with TRBD2. Germline V CDR1 and CDR2: LGHNA, YSLEER. CDR3 length equals 17 residues. Losses at the gene ends were 1 base for V and 3 bases for J; bases not matched to a gene: 9. CDR3 sequence (DNA): TGCGCCAGCAGCCAAGTCTTAGCGGGGAGTCTAACAGATACGCAGTATTTT. It encodes CASSQVLAGSLTDTQYF.

This chain connects TRBV10-1 to TRBJ2-3, with a weak D call TRBD2 (5 bases). V was cut by 2 bases and J by 0 bases, with 9 bases left in between. The germline V gene encodes CDR1 WNHNN and CDR2 SYGVQD (reference sequence). This CDR3 is 15 amino acids long. CDR3 sequence reads: CASSEGSGSTDTQYF. The CDR3 region has the DNA TGCGCCAGCAGTGAGGGGTCGGGGAGCACAGATACGCAGTATTTT.

The V gene is TRBV9, the J gene TRBJ1-4; 7 bases align to TRBD1. With V trimmed by 7 bases and J by 3 bases, 9 bases remained unmatched. The germline gives CDR1 SGDLS, CDR2 YYNGEE. This CDR3 has 15 amino acids. The CDR3 nucleotides are TGTGCCAGCTCAGGGGGGAGTCGGGCTAATGAAAAACTGTTTTTT. Translating it yields CASSGGSRANEKLFF.

This clone was seen a handful of times. The gene calls are TRBV5-1 and TRBJ2-5, with 8 positions matching TRBD2. The CDR3 is 16 residues long. Trimming at V came to 0 bases and at J to 1 base, leaving 5 bases not matched to a gene. Germline V gene lookup returns CDR1 SGHRS and CDR2 YFSETQ. CDR3 bases: TGCGCCAGCAGCTTGGGCCCCACTAGCGGCCAAGAGACCCAGTACTTC. It codes for CASSLGPTSGQETQYF.

This sequence joins TRBV6-5 and TRBJ2-1, with D tentatively TRBD1 or TRBD2 (7 bases each). CDR3 length: 14 amino acids. CDR1 and CDR2 (germline): MNHEY, SVGAGI. The V and J ends lost 5 bases and 9 bases respectively, with 17 bases between them. The CDR3 DNA sequence: TGTGCCAGCAGTCAGGGGGGAGGGCGCATTGAGCAGTTCTTC. Translating it yields CASSQGGGRIEQFF.

This sequence joins TRBV5-5 and TRBJ1-2; possible D gene TRBD1, 5 bases. The germline V gene has CDR1 SGHKS and CDR2 YYEKEE (reference sequence). V lost 0 bases to trimming and J lost 7 bases, with 10 bases between them. This CDR3 region has 13 residues. The CDR3, as DNA: TGTGCCAGCAGCTTGGGGGGCGGGAGTGGCTACACCTTC. Translating it yields CASSLGGGSGYTF.

This clone was observed a single time. The chain has TRBV5-1 and TRBJ2-1; 7 nucleotides align to TRBD2. V gave up 1 base and J gave up 2 bases; unmatched junction bases: 3. This CDR3 spans 15 amino acids. Germline V gives CDR1 SGHRS, CDR2 YFSETQ. CDR3 sequence: CASSLSGTTYNEQFF. The CDR3 DNA reads as TGCGCCAGCAGCTTGTCCGGGACTACCTACAATGAGCAGTTCTTC.

The chain is built from TRBV11-2 and TRBJ1-3; a possible D gene is TRBD1 (6 bases). Deletions cut 5 bases from V and 0 bases from J, with 14 bases between. CDR1 is SGHAT and CDR2 is FQNNGV in the germline V gene. The CDR3 runs 16 residues. CDR3 DNA sequence: TGTGCCAGCAGCCCCCGACAGGCCGACTCTGGAAACACCATATATTTT. It specifies CASSPRQADSGNTIYF.

The gene calls are TRBV18 and TRBJ1-5; 10 bases fit TRBD1. From germline, CDR1 is KGHSH and CDR2 LQKENI. CDR3 length: 15 residues. After removal of 4 bases from V and 6 bases from J, the junction contained 6 bases not matched to a gene. CDR3 protein: CASSLEDRGRQPQHF. The CDR3 bases are TGTGCCAGCTCACTAGAAGACAGGGGGCGTCAGCCCCAGCATTTT.

This rearrangement joins TRBV5-1 to TRBJ2-1; D may be TRBD2 (6 bases). Germline lookup yields CDR1 SGHRS and CDR2 YFSETQ. CDR3 length: 14 residues. Trimming removed 4 bases from V and 4 bases from J, with 12 bases in between. CDR3 in amino acids: CASSRAGTYNEQFF. In nucleotides, the CDR3 is TGCGCCAGCAGCCGCGCGGGGACTTACAATGAGCAGTTCTTC.